A single sample gave rise to the 19 T cell receptor beta chains below, sequenced in a study of T cells in Graves' hyperthyroidism and ophthalmopathy. Regions amplified from RNA transcripts were the TCR beta CDR3 regions. Initially, a first-round RT-PCR of the TCR CDR3 employed the HTBI primer set. Via MiXCR, TCRdb re-called the multiplex PCR reads, giving one row per CDR3 protein. The profile covers about 640,000 distinct CDR3 sequences, with less than 25% appearing a single time and under 35% taken by the ten largest. The sample consisted of blood. The receptors come from a man aged 25 to 40 with Graves' ophthalmopathy.

Many counts were recorded for this clonotype. This chain connects TRBV18 to TRBJ1-2; no clear D gene. The V end was cut by 0 bases, the J end by 2 bases, with 10 bases between. CDR3 length: 15 amino acids. Germline lookup yields CDR1 KGHSH and CDR2 LQKENI. The CDR3 protein is CASSPPAGSNYGYTF. CDR3 in DNA: TGTGCCAGCTCACCACCGGCGGGATCGAACTATGGCTACACCTTC.

The chain is built from TRBV10-3 and TRBJ1-5; 9 bases agree with TRBD1. The CDR3 runs to 14 residues. Trimming at V came to 10 bases and at J to 2 bases, leaving 6 bases not matched to a gene. The germline V gene has CDR1 ENHRY and CDR2 SYGVKD. The chain's CDR3 is CASWTGEGNQPQHF. The CDR3, as DNA: TGTGCCAGCTGGACAGGGGAGGGCAATCAGCCCCAGCATTTT.

This clonotype occurred a few times. The chain employs TRBV2 and TRBJ2-7; D is uncertain. The CDR3 sequence is 11 residues long. V lost 3 bases to trimming and J lost 5 bases, with 5 bases between them. CDR1 and CDR2 (germline): SNHLY, FYNNEI. The CDR3 loop reads CASSEINEQYF. In nucleotides, the CDR3 is TGTGCCAGCAGTGAGATCAACGAGCAGTACTTC. The entire variable domain, with the rest obtained from reference TRBV2 and TRBJ2-7, is as follows: EPEVTQTPSHQVTQMGQEVILRCVPISNHLYFYWYRQILGQKVEFLVSFYNNEISEKSEIFDDQFSVERPDGSNFTLKIRSTKLEDSAMYFCASSEINEQYFGPGTRLTVT.

The chain is built from TRBV20-1 and TRBJ1-2; possible D gene TRBD1, 5 bases. CDR1 DFQATT and CDR2 SNEGSKA come from the germline V gene (reference sequence). The CDR3 loop spans 15 amino acids. The CDR3 DNA is TGCACCTTGAGAAAAGGACCAGGGTATAACTATGGCTACACCTTC. Its translation is CTLRKGPGYNYGYTF.

The chain carries TRBV7-9 and TRBJ2-5, with 8 bases matching TRBD2. Germline V gene lookup returns CDR1 SEHNR and CDR2 FQNEAQ (reference sequence). The CDR3 extends over 16 amino acids. After removal of 2 bases from V and 5 bases from J, the junction contained 10 bases not matched to a gene. The CDR3 reads CASSLKRREELETQYF. The DNA for the CDR3 is TGTGCCAGCAGCTTAAAACGGCGGGAGGAATTGGAGACCCAGTACTTC.

This clonotype showed up just a few times. The chain employs TRBV6-2 or TRBV6-3 and TRBJ2-7; D may be TRBD1 or TRBD2 (6 bases each). CDR3 length: 16 amino acids. Germline CDR1 is MNHEY and CDR2 is SVGEGT. The V end was cut by 0 bases, the J end by 6 bases, with 18 bases between. The DNA for the CDR3 is TGTGCCAGCAGTTACTCCCCCATTGGGGGGCGCAGCGAGCAGTACTTC. The encoded protein is CASSYSPIGGRSEQYF.

The J gene is TRBJ2-1, the V gene TRBV25-1, with 7 bases aligning to TRBD2. Germline V CDR1 and CDR2: MGHDK, SYGVNS. The CDR3 length is 17 residues. Trimming at V came to 3 bases and at J to 4 bases, leaving 12 bases not matched to a gene. The DNA for the CDR3 is TGTGCCAGCAGTGAGCAGGGAGGGCCAGAACCTTACAATGAGCAGTTCTTC. Translating gives CASSEQGGPEPYNEQFF.

The CDR3 region is CASTRTDFQETQYF. The CDR3 region has the DNA TGTGCCAGCACCAGAACAGACTTTCAAGAGACCCAGTACTTC. The chain combines TRBV12-3 or TRBV12-4 with TRBJ2-5; D is ambiguous. V lost 7 bases and J 2 bases, leaving 14 bases between the germline ends. The CDR3 spans 14 residues.

For this clonotype: This could be a read error, since a much larger clone is one nucleotide away. The V call is TRBV10-3, the J call TRBJ1-2, with D possibly matching TRBD1 (5 bases). Trimming stripped 6 bases from V and 4 bases from J, with 15 bases between. Germline V gene lookup returns CDR1 ENHRY and CDR2 SYGVKD. This CDR3 is built from 14 residues. CDR3 DNA sequence: TGTGCCATCAGCCGAACCGGGACGGGCTATGGCTACACCTTC. Translation gives CAISRTGTGYGYTF.

The J gene is TRBJ1-5, the V gene TRBV24-1; 7 positions match TRBD1. Germline V lookup: CDR1 KGHDR, CDR2 SFDVKD. V dropped 5 bases and J dropped 3; count of bases not matched to a gene: 6. The CDR3 contains 15 residues. CDR3 bases: TGTGCCACCAGTGTCTCCCAGGGGGACAATCAGCCCCAGCATTTT. It codes for CATSVSQGDNQPQHF.

This clonotype was seen a few times. The chain has TRBV29-1 and TRBJ2-3, with 8 bases that match TRBD2. CDR3 size: 14 residues. Trimming cost V 5 bases and J 4 bases; bases outside gene matches: 8. Germline V gives CDR1 SQVTM, CDR2 ANQGSEA. The CDR3: CSVSGTRRPDTQYF. CDR3 coding DNA: TGCAGCGTTTCCGGGACTAGGAGGCCAGATACGCAGTATTTT.

This clonotype was observed at least ten times. J is TRBJ2-7 and V is TRBV11-2; D is ambiguous. In germline, CDR1 is SGHAT, CDR2 FQNNGV. CDR3 length: 14 amino acids. The ends were cut back, 1 base at V and 3 bases at J, with 10 bases in the middle. The CDR3 spells CASSLAPTGYEQYF. The DNA for the CDR3 is TGTGCCAGCAGCTTAGCCCCTACGGGCTACGAGCAGTACTTC.

The table lists this clonotype with a few counts. This chain uses TRBV6-1 with TRBJ2-5; D could derive from TRBD1 or TRBD2 (5 bases each). Trimming took 0 bases from V and 5 from J, leaving 13 bases between them. This CDR3 is built from 15 residues. Germline V CDR1 and CDR2: MNHNS, SASEGT. The CDR3 region is CASSEAGSWGETQYF. CDR3 coding DNA: TGTGCCAGCAGTGAAGCAGGATCTTGGGGGGAGACCCAGTACTTC.

The chain has TRBV20-1 and TRBJ2-6; possible D gene TRBD1, 5 bases. This CDR3 has 16 amino acids. CDR1 DFQATT and CDR2 SNEGSKA come from the germline V gene (reference sequence). Trimming shortened V by 4 bases and J by 0 bases, and 13 bases separated the two germline ends. As DNA, the CDR3 is TGCAGTGCTAAGCCCCTAGGGGACTCTGGGGCCAACGTCCTGACTTTC. Translating it yields CSAKPLGDSGANVLTF.

A few counts support this clonotype. The chain employs TRBV6-1 and TRBJ1-2; no clear D gene. This CDR3 has 14 amino acids. Trimming removed 2 bases from V and 4 bases from J, with 11 bases in between. CDR1 and CDR2 from the germline V gene are MNHNS and SASEGT. The DNA of the CDR3 is TGTGCCAGCAGTGAACCCGAGAGGCCCTATGGCTACACCTTC. Its protein product is CASSEPERPYGYTF.

This clonotype showed up just a few times. The V call is TRBV28, the J call TRBJ2-7; 10 bases map to TRBD1. This CDR3 contains 16 residues. With V trimmed by 2 bases and J by 2 bases, 6 bases remained unmatched. The germline CDR1 and CDR2 sequences are MDHEN and SYDVKM. This chain's CDR3 is CASSLGGTGATYEQYF. In DNA form, the CDR3 reads TGTGCCAGCAGTTTAGGGGGGACAGGGGCGACCTACGAGCAGTACTTC.

The V call is TRBV30, the J call TRBJ2-7; D unresolved. Germline CDR1 and CDR2: GTSNPN and SVGIG (reference sequence). The V end was cut by 4 bases, the J end by 0 bases, with 7 bases between. CDR3 size: 12 residues. The CDR3 DNA is TGTGCCTGGACAGACAACTCCTACGAGCAGTACTTC. Encoded protein: CAWTDNSYEQYF.

This clonotype was counted many times. The rearrangement joins TRBV11-2 to TRBJ2-5; D is undetermined. The CDR3 runs to 15 residues. Trimming removed 3 bases at V and 4 bases at J, with 15 bases between. Germline V CDR1 and CDR2: SGHAT, FQNNGV. As DNA, the CDR3 is TGTGCCAGCAGCTTGCCAACGGGTGGAGCAGAGACCCAGTACTTC. Translating gives CASSLPTGGAETQYF.

At least ten counts were recorded for this clonotype. J is TRBJ2-1 and V is TRBV5-1; D possibly corresponds to TRBD1 (5 bases). Germline CDR1 reads SGHRS; CDR2 reads YFSETQ. V was pared by 5 bases and J by 4 bases, with 16 bases between. This CDR3 spans 15 amino acids. In DNA form, the CDR3 reads TGCGCCAGCAGAGGGGCCCTCCTCCCATACAATGAGCAGTTCTTC. Amino acids: CASRGALLPYNEQFF.